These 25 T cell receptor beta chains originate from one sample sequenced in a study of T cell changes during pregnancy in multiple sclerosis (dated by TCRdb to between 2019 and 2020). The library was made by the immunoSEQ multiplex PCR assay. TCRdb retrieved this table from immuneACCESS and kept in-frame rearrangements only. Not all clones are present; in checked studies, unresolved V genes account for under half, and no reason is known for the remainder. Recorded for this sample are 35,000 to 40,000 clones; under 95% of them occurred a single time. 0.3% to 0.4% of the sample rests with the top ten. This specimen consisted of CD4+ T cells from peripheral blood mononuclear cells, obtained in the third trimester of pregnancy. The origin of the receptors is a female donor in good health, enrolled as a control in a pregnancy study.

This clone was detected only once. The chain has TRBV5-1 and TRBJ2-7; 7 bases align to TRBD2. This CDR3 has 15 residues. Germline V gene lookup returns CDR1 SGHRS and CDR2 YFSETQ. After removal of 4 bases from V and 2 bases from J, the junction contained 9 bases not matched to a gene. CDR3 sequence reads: CASSRDRTSPYEQYF. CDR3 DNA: TGCGCCAGCAGCCGGGACCGGACTAGTCCCTACGAGCAGTACTTC.

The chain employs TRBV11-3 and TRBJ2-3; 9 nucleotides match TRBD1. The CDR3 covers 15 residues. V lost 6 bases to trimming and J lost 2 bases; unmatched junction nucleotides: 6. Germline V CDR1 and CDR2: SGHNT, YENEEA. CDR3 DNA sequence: TGTGCCAGCAGTCCCGGGACAGGGATCACAGATACGCAGTATTTT. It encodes CASSPGTGITDTQYF.

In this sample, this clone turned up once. Written as DNA, the CDR3 is TGTGCCAGCAGCTTAGTGGGGGGCACCGGGGAGCTGTTTTTT. Amino acid sequence: CASSLVGGTGELFF. The chain is built from TRBV7-2 and TRBJ2-2; possible D gene TRBD2, 6 bases. The CDR3 is 14 amino acids. Trimming left V 1 base short and J 4 bases short, with 7 bases between. Germline-derived CDR1 and CDR2 are SGHTA and FQGNSA.

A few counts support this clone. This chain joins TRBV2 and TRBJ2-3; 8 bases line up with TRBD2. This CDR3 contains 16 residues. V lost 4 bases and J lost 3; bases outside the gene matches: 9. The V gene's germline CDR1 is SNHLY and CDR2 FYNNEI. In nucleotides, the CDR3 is TGTGCCAGCAGTGGTCTCGGCGGGAGGTGGACAGATACGCAGTATTTT. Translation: CASSGLGGRWTDTQYF.

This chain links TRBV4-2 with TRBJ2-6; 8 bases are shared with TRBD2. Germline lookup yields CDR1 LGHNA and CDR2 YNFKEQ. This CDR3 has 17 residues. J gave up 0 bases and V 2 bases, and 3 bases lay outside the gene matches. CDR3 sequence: CASSQTGTSSGANVLTF. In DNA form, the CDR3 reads TGTGCCAGCAGCCAAACAGGGACTAGCTCTGGGGCCAACGTCCTGACTTTC.

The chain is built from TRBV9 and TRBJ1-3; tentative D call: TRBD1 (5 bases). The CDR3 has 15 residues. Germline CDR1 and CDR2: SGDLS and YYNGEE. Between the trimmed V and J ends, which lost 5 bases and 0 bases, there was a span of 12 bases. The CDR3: CASSALGGSGNTIYF. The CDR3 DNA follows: TGTGCCAGCAGTGCTCTGGGGGGCTCTGGAAACACCATATATTTT.

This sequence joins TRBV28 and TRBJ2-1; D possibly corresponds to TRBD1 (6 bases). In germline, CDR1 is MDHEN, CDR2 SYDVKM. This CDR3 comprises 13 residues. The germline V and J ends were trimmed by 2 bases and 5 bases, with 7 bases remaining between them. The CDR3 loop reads CASSLGGHNEQFF. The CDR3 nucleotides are TGTGCCAGCAGTTTAGGGGGCCACAATGAGCAGTTCTTC. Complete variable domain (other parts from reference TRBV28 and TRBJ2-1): DVKVTQSSRYLVKRTGEKVFLECVQDMDHENMFWYRQDPGLGLRLIYFSYDVKMKEKGDIPEGYSVSREKKERFSLILESASTNQTSMYLCASSLGGHNEQFFGPGTRLTVL.

CDR3 in DNA: TGTGCCAGCAGTTACTCTTTCTCGAATCAGCCCCAGCATTTT. Encoded protein: CASSYSFSNQPQHF. The rearrangement uses TRBV6-5 and TRBJ1-5; D is unresolved. V was clipped by 0 bases and J by 4 bases, with 7 bases between them. From germline, CDR1 is MNHEY and CDR2 SVGAGI. The CDR3 length is 14 residues.

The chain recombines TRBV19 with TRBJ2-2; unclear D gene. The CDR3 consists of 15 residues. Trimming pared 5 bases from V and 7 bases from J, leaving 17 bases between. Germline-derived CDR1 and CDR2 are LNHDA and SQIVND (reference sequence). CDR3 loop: CASSPSGVLVGELFF. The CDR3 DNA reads TGTGCCAGTAGTCCGTCCGGAGTTCTGGTCGGGGAGCTGTTTTTT.

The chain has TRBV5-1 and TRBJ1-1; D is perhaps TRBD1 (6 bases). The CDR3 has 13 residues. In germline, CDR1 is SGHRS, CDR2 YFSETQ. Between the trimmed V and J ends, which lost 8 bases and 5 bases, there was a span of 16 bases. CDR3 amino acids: CASTNPGETEAFF. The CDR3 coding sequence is TGCGCCAGTACCAACCCAGGGGAAACTGAAGCTTTCTTT.

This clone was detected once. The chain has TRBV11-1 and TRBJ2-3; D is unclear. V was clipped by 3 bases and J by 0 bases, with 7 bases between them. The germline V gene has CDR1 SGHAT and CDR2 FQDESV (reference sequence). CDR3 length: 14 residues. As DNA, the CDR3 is TGTGCCAGCAGCTTGACACCCAGCACAGATACGCAGTATTTT. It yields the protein CASSLTPSTDTQYF. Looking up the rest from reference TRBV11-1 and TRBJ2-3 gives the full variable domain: EAEVAQSPRYKITEKSQAVAFWCDPISGHATLYWYRQILGQGPELLVQFQDESVVDDSQLPKDRFSAERLKGVDSTLKIQPAELGDSAMYLCASSLTPSTDTQYFGPGTRLTVL.

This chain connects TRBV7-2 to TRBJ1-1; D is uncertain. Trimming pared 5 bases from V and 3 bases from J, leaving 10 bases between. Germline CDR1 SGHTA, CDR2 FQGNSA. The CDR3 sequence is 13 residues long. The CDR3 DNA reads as TGTGCCAGCAGCCCGGAGTGGGACACTGAAGCTTTCTTT. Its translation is CASSPEWDTEAFF.

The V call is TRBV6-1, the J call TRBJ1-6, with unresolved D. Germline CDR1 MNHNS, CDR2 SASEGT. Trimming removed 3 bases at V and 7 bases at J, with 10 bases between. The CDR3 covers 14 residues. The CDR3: CASSDMAVNSPLHF. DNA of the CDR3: TGTGCCAGCAGTGATATGGCCGTCAATTCACCCCTCCACTTT.

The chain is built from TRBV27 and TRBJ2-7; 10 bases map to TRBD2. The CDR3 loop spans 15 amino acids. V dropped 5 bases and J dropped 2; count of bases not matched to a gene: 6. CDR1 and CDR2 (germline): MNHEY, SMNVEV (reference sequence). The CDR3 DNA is TGTGCCAGCAGTCCCTCTAGCGGGGGTACCTACGAGCAGTACTTC. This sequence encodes CASSPSSGGTYEQYF.

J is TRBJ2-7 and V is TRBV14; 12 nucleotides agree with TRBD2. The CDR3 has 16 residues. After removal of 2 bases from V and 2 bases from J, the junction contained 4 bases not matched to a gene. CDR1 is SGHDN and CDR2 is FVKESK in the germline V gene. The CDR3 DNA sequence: TGTGCCAGCAGCCAACCGGGACTAGCGGGTACCTACGAGCAGTACTTC. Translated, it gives CASSQPGLAGTYEQYF.

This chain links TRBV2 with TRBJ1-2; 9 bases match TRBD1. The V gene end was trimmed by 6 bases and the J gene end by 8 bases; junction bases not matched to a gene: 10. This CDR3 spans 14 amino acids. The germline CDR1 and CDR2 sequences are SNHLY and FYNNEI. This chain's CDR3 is CASSEFRQGGGYTF. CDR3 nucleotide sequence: TGTGCCAGCAGCGAATTCCGACAGGGGGGGGGCTACACCTTC. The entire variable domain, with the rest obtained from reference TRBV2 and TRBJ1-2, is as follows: EPEVTQTPSHQVTQMGQEVILRCVPISNHLYFYWYRQILGQKVEFLVSFYNNEISEKSEIFDDQFSVERPDGSNFTLKIRSTKLEDSAMYFCASSEFRQGGGYTFGSGTRLTVV.

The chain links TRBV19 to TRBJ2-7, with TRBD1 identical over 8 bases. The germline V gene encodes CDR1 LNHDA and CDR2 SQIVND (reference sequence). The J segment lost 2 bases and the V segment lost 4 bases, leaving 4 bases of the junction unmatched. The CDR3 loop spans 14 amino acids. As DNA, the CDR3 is TGTGCCAGTAGTAGGGGACAGGCTACCTACGAGCAGTACTTC. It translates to CASSRGQATYEQYF.

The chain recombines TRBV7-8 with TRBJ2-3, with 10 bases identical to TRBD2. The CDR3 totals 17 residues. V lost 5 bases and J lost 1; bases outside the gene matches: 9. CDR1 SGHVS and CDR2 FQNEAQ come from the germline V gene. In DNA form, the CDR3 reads TGTGCCAGCAGCATTCGACGTGGACTAGCGGGCACAGATACGCAGTATTTT. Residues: CASSIRRGLAGTDTQYF.

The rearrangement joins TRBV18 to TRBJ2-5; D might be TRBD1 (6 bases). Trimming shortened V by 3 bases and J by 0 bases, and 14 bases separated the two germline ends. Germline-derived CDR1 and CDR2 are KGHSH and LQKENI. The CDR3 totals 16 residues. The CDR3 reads CASSPKGVRHQETQYF. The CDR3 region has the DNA TGTGCCAGCTCACCCAAGGGGGTTCGTCACCAAGAGACCCAGTACTTC.

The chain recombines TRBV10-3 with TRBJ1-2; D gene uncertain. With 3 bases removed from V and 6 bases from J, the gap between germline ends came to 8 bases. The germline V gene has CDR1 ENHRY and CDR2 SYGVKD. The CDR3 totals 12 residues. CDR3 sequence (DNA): TGTGCCATCAGTGATCTTCGGGATGGCTACACCTTC. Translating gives CAISDLRDGYTF.

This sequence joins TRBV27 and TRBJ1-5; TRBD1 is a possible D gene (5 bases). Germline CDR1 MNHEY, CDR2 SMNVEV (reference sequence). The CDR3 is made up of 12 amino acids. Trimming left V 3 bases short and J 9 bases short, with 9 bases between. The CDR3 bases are TGTGCCAGCAGTTTGCAGGGAGGGCCCCAGCATTTT. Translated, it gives CASSLQGGPQHF.

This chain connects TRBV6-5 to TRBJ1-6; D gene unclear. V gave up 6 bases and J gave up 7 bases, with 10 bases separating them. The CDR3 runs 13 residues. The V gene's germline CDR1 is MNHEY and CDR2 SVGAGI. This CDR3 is CASRVGGNSPLHF. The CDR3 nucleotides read TGTGCCAGCAGGGTCGGCGGAAATTCACCCCTCCACTTT.

The CDR3 nucleotides read TGTGCCAGCAGACGGCGGTCCGACGCACGCTACTCTGGAAACACCATATATTTT. Translation: CASRRRSDARYSGNTIYF. This rearrangement joins TRBV4-2 to TRBJ1-3; no reliable D call. V lost 6 bases, J lost 0 bases, and 21 bases lay in between. The V gene's germline CDR1 is LGHNA and CDR2 YNFKEQ. This CDR3 is 18 amino acids long.

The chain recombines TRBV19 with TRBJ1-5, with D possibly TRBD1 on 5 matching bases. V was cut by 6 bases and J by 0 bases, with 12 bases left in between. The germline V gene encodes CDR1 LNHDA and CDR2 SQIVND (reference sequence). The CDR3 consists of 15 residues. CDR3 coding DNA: TGTGCCAGTAGACTCGACAGAAGTAGCAATCAGCCCCAGCATTTT. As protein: CASRLDRSSNQPQHF. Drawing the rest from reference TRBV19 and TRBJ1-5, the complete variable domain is DGGITQSPKYLFRKEGQNVTLSCEQNLNHDAMYWYRQDPGQGLRLIYYSQIVNDFQKGDIAEGYSVSREKKESFPLTVTSAQKNPTAFYLCASRLDRSSNQPQHFGDGTRLSIL.

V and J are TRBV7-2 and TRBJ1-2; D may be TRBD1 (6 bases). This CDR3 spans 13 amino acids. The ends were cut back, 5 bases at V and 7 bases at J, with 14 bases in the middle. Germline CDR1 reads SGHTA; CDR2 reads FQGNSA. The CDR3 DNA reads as TGTGCCAGCAGCCCCGACAGGAACCTTGGCTACACCTTC. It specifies CASSPDRNLGYTF.